This entry concerns a single T cell receptor beta chain. The clone's antigen remains unknown. No clone much larger than this one lies a single base away; base qualities are absent. The sample belongs to a study of tumor-infiltrating lymphocytes in localized non-small cell lung cancer (dated by TCRdb to the early 2020s). For the wider study: Several histologies were represented in the cohort, which also included both smokers and never-smokers as well as patients whose samples were collected after neoadjuvant chemotherapy. Each patient provided resected tumor tissue plus uninvolved lung tissue from the same patient, with the uninvolved lung tissue described as non-adjacent to the tumor. TCR sequencing was one of several integrated assays, alongside flow cytometry, multiplex immunofluorescence, RNA-seq, exome sequencing and proteomics, applied to the same patients. In total, the ICON cohort consisted of fewer than 190 surgical patients with localized non-small cell lung cancer who had their tumors resected. For roughly 55 patients, immunoSEQ T-cell fraction was compared between paired tumor and uninvolved lung. The paper's findings and limits, for the study overall: TCR-derived T-cell fraction did not differ between the flow cytometry-defined immunotypes IM1 (good prognosis) and IM2 (poor prognosis). Because different assays used different pieces of the same tissue, technical variation could not be distinguished from intratumor heterogeneity. Higher T cell infiltration in tumors than in uninvolved lung tissue was supported by TCRbeta sequencing, consistent with immunofluorescence CD3 counts. Because assay coverage varied across patients depending on available tissue quantity, TCR sequencing was performed for only a subset of the cohort.

The T-cell fraction in tumor and uninvolved lung tissue was provided by TCR sequencing with the immunoSEQ assay. In the authors' own workflow: In the survival analysis, patients were divided into a high T-cell fraction group (upper tertile) and a low T-cell fraction group (lower two tertiles), and the two groups were compared using a log-rank test. A signed-rank test was used to test paired tumor versus uninvolved lung differences in T-cell fraction. As stored in TCRdb, this immuneACCESS dataset retains in-frame rearrangements with V and J assigned. A fraction of the clones does not appear; measured against another copy, unresolved V genes explain less than half of the discrepancy, and the remainder lacks a known reason. V, J and clone size are those of that table, while D and trimming were read from the DNA. For this sample the table gives more than 7,500 clones, of which roughly 79% were detected only once. The ten largest clones take up approximately 7% of the sample.

CDR1 is given as DFQATT and CDR2 as SNEGSKA, both from the germline V gene (reference sequence). The germline ends are 15 bases apart after V is trimmed by 6 bases and J by 10 bases. The CDR3 numbers 11 residues from cysteine through phenylalanine. Just the 33-base CDR3 DNA is kept, in frame starting at base 1. Patient enrollment in ICON started in the first half of 2016, and the final patient was enrolled in the second half of 2018. In a subcohort of around 77 patients, fresh tumor and matched uninvolved tissue were collected for in-depth immune analyses, with TCR sequencing among those analyses. No cell sorting was done, and TCR sequencing was instead run on DNA isolated from bulk tissue.

The receptor was isolated from a human donor with non-small cell lung cancer. The chain is assembled from TRBV20-1 and TRBJ2-5; no D gene can be assigned with confidence. Sequencing used uninvolved lung tissue not adjacent to the tumor. In nucleotide form, the sequence is TGCAGTGCCGTAGGTTACGGTGGCCAGTACTTC. Its translation is CSAVGYGGQYF.